This T cell receptor beta chain was sequenced in a study of blood T cells in healthy people across ages. PCR was performed a second time for roughly 6 to 12 cycles using a sample-barcoded 5' primer and a J-beta primer mix. Through a template-switch adaptor with 12 random nucleotides, each cDNA molecule received a tag. TCRdb reprocessed the 5' RACE reads with MiXCR, giving one entry per CDR3 protein. Altogether about 1,400,000 distinct CDR3 sequences are present, around two fifths being singletons, with the ten largest covering 7.9%. Germline CDR1 is SGHTA and CDR2 is FQGNSA. The CDR3 loop spans 16 amino acids. This clonotype was recorded only once.

The sequencing input was blood. This TCR was sampled from a woman between 18 and 30 years old in good health. This chain links TRBV7-2 with TRBJ2-1; D is possibly TRBD2 (5 bases). The J call is doubtful: the DNA matches TRBJ2-7 better. CDR3 bases: TGTGCCAGCAGCTTAGTCGCGAGGGCCCCCTACAATGAGCAGTACTTC. Protein: CASSLVARAPYNEQYF.